This TCR beta chain was identified in a study of cytomegalovirus exposure and HLA in healthy donors. Study-level points and caveats: Later analysis identified a missense DCLRE1C variant that was linked to TCR beta V- and J-gene trimming. Beyond CMV serostatus, there was no information to go on about immune exposure.

There are 15 residues in the CDR3. V was clipped by 0 bases and J by 0 bases, with 9 bases between them. The germline gives CDR1 SGHNT, CDR2 YYREEE (reference sequence). Notes on this clone: Its cognate antigen is unknown.

PCR involved 60 Vbeta and 13 Jbeta primers. The assay was immunoSEQ multiplex PCR, and TCRdb's table has in-frame clones only and misses some. The repertoire holds 180,000 or so clones, with about 80% as singletons. The sample taken for sequencing was PBMCs. The chain uses TRBV5-4 and TRBJ1-1; D gene unclear. This sequence was found in a man in his forties in good health and CMV-seropositive. This chain's CDR3 is CASSLERGMNTEAFF. The CDR3, as DNA: TGTGCCAGCAGCTTGGAACGGGGTATGAACACTGAAGCTTTCTTT.